The present TCR beta chain was sequenced within a study of cytomegalovirus exposure and HLA in healthy donors. Study details: Earlier findings included roughly 100 million unique TCR beta sequences obtained from some 180 million T cells. Study-level results: Follow-up analysis seemed to connect common viral pathogens with several of the most significant clusters identified.

13 Jbeta primers and 60 Vbeta primers were used for the PCR. Clones were read by immunoSEQ multiplex PCR, and TCRdb kept only the in-frame ones, dropping some. This table has fewer than 140,000 clones, about 81% appearing once. Turning to this clone: Its antigen is undetermined.

Germline V gives CDR1 MNHEY, CDR2 SMNVEV (reference sequence). The CDR3 is 15 residues long. Trimming took 0 bases from V and 4 from J; bases not matched to a gene: 5. The specimen sequenced was PBMCs. The rearrangement joins TRBV27 to TRBJ2-5; 7 bases match TRBD1. The origin of this receptor is a male donor in good health and CMV-seropositive. This chain's CDR3 is CASSLSRTGRETQYF. The CDR3 DNA is TGTGCCAGCAGTTTATCGCGGACAGGCCGAGAGACCCAGTACTTC.